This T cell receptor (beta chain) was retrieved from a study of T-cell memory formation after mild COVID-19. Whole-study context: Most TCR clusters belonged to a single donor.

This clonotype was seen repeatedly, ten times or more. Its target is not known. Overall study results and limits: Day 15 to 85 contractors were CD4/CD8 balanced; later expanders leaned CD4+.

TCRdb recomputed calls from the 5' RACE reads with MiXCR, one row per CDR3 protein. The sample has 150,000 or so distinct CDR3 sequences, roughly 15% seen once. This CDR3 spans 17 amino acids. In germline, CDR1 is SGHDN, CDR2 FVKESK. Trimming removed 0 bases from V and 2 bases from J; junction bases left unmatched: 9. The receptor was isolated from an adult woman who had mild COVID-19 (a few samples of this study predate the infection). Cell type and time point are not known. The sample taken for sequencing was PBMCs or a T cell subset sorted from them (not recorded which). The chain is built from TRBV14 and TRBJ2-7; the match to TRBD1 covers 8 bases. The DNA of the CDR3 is TGTGCCAGCAGCCAAGATCGGGGGACAGGCATTCCCTACGAGCAGTACTTC. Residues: CASSQDRGTGIPYEQYF.